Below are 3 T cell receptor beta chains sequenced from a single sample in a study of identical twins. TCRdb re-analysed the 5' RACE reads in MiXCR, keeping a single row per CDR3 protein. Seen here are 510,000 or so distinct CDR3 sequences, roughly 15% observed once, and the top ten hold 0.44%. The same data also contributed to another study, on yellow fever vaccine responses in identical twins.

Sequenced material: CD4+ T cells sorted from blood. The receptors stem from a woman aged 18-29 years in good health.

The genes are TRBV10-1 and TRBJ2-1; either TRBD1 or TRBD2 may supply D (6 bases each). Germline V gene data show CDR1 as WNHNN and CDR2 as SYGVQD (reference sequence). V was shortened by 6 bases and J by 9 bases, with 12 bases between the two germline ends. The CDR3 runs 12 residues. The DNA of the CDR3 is TGCGCCAGCAGACAGGGAGGCGGTGAGCAGTTCTTC. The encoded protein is CASRQGGGEQFF.

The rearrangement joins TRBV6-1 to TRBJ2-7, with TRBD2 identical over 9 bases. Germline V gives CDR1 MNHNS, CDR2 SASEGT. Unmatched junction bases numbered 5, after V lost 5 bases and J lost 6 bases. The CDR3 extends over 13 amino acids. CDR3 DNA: TGTGCCAGCAGTCCGGGACTAGCTACCGAGCAGTACTTC. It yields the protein CASSPGLATEQYF.

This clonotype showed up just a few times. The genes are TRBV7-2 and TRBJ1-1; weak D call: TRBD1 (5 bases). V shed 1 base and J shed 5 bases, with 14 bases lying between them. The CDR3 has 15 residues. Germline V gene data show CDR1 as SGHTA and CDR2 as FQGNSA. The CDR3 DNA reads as TGTGCCAGCAGCTTAGGGGGGGACCCGAGGACTGAAGCTTTCTTT. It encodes CASSLGGDPRTEAFF.